This passage covers 12 T cell receptor beta chains from one sample sequenced in a study of T-cell reconstitution after alpha-beta-depleted transplantation in children. This sample's TCRbeta library carried unique molecular identifier barcodes. One entry per CDR3 protein, called by TCRdb with MiXCR from the PCR reads. Among 440,000 or so distinct CDR3 sequences listed, 43% were seen once. Sequences were derived from PBMCs, sampled before TCRalphabeta/CD19-depleted stem cell transplant. The receptors come from a girl aged 2-10 years with aplastic anemia, due to receive a stem cell transplant.

The chain carries TRBV7-9 and TRBJ2-1, with 9 bases fitting TRBD1. CDR1 is SEHNR and CDR2 is FQNEAQ in the germline V gene (reference sequence). V trimming: 8 bases; J trimming: 2 bases; junction bases outside the gene matches: 4. The CDR3 runs to 14 residues. The CDR3, as DNA: TGTGCCAGCGTTGGGACAGGGACCTACAATGAGCAGTTCTTC. Translation gives CASVGTGTYNEQFF.

This chain links TRBV24-1 with TRBJ2-4; 14 bases map to TRBD2. V trimming: 0 bases; J trimming: 4 bases; junction bases outside the gene matches: 7. CDR3 length: 19 residues. Germline lookup yields CDR1 KGHDR and CDR2 SFDVKD. CDR3 nucleotides: TGTGCCACCAGTGATTTGCTGGACCGGACTAGCGGGAGGAAAAACATTCAGTACTTC. It yields the protein CATSDLLDRTSGRKNIQYF.

The gene calls are TRBV5-1 and TRBJ2-7; either TRBD1 or TRBD2 may supply D (5 bases each). This CDR3 is 14 amino acids long. Trimming stripped 2 bases from V and 6 bases from J, with 15 bases between. Germline V CDR1 and CDR2: SGHRS, YFSETQ. In nucleotides, the CDR3 is TGCGCCAGCAGCTTCGGGGACGGCTCTCCCGAGCAGTACTTC. Its protein product is CASSFGDGSPEQYF.

This sequence joins TRBV7-9 and TRBJ1-1, with D tentatively TRBD1 (5 bases). Germline loops: CDR1 SEHNR, CDR2 FQNEAQ (reference sequence). V lost 5 bases and J 3 bases, leaving 10 bases between the germline ends. CDR3 length equals 13 residues. CDR3: CASSTGGDTEAFF. As DNA, the CDR3 is TGTGCCAGCAGCACGGGGGGGGACACTGAAGCTTTCTTT.

DNA of the CDR3: TGTGCCAGCAGCTTAAATCCCCGAGCAGTGGGGGATACGCAGTATTTT. Encoded protein: CASSLNPRAVGDTQYF. The rearrangement joins TRBV7-3 to TRBJ2-3; D ambiguous. The CDR3 totals 16 residues. The V gene's germline CDR1 is SGHTA and CDR2 FQGTGA. V was clipped by 1 base and J by 6 bases, with 17 bases between them. Looking up the rest from reference TRBV7-3 and TRBJ2-3 gives the full variable domain: GAGVSQTPSNKVTEKGKYVELRCDPISGHTALYWYRQSLGQGPEFLIYFQGTGAADDSGLPNDRFFAVRPEGSVSTLKIQRTERGDSAVYLCASSLNPRAVGDTQYFGPGTRLTVL.

The chain combines TRBV11-3 with TRBJ2-2; the D gene could be TRBD1 or TRBD2 (5 bases each). V dropped 4 bases and J dropped 3 bases, with 30 bases sitting between them. Germline CDR1 and CDR2: SGHNT and YENEEA. The CDR3 is made up of 21 amino acids. The CDR3 loop is CASSSRGAWAAPSTDTGELFF. CDR3 bases: TGTGCCAGCAGCTCGAGAGGGGCATGGGCCGCACCGTCAACGGACACCGGGGAGCTGTTTTTT.

The V gene is TRBV6-5, the J gene TRBJ2-7; D might be TRBD1 (5 bases). V gave up 0 bases and J gave up 7 bases, with 16 bases separating them. CDR1 MNHEY and CDR2 SVGAGI come from the germline V gene. CDR3 length: 15 amino acids. In DNA, the CDR3 is TGTGCCAGCAGTTACTCTTGGGGCGCGGACGCGGAGCAGTACTTC. Its protein is CASSYSWGADAEQYF.

The chain carries TRBV30 and TRBJ2-5; D is perhaps TRBD2 (7 bases). The CDR3 is 16 amino acids. With 0 bases removed from V and 3 bases from J, the gap between germline ends came to 17 bases. Germline CDR1 and CDR2: GTSNPN and SVGIG (reference sequence). CDR3 DNA sequence: TGTGCCTGGAGTGTAGGAATAGGGGGGGGTGAAGAGACCCAGTACTTC. Translating gives CAWSVGIGGGEETQYF.

J is TRBJ2-5 and V is TRBV5-1; 7 nucleotides align to TRBD2. Trimming at V came to 5 bases and at J to 4 bases, leaving 8 bases not matched to a gene. Germline CDR1 reads SGHRS; CDR2 reads YFSETQ. The CDR3 spans 14 residues. DNA for the CDR3: TGCGCCAGCAGGCCCGCGGGAGTAGTAGAGACCCAGTACTTC. Protein: CASRPAGVVETQYF.

This clonotype was counted at least ten times. The CDR3 protein is CASSLGFGLEETQYF. DNA of the CDR3: TGTGCCAGCAGCTTAGGATTCGGACTAGAAGAGACCCAGTACTTC. V usage is TRBV7-2 and J usage is TRBJ2-5, with 7 bases fitting TRBD2. Germline assignment: CDR1 SGHTA and CDR2 FQGNSA. The CDR3 spans 15 residues. The V segment lost 1 base and the J segment 3 bases; nucleotides outside the gene matches: 5.

A single count supports this clonotype. This clone may be a read error of a much larger clone one base away. The chain is built from TRBV5-1 and TRBJ2-5, with D possibly being TRBD1 (5 bases). CDR1 and CDR2 from the germline V gene are SGHRS and YFSETQ. CDR3 length: 14 residues. The DNA of the CDR3 is TGCGCCATCAGCTTGGACACAGTACAAGAGACCCAGTACTTC. The encoded protein is CAISLDTVQETQYF.

There are a few counts of this clonotype. The CDR3 is CSVEGEGRGGADTQYF. DNA of the CDR3: TGCAGCGTTGAAGGGGAGGGGAGGGGGGGCGCAGATACGCAGTATTTT. The rearrangement links TRBV29-1 to TRBJ2-3, with a possible D match to TRBD2 (7 bases). The CDR3 has 16 amino acids. V lost 1 base to trimming and J lost 4 bases, with 18 bases between them. Germline CDR1 and CDR2: SQVTM and ANQGSEA.